The TCR beta chain under discussion was sequenced for a study of vaccination effects on CD4 cells after COVID-19 (dated by TCRdb to the early 2020s). Concerning the study at large: The ViraFEST assay stimulated PBMC with viral peptide pools and then used TCR sequencing to identify antigen-specific CD4+ T cell clonotypes by expansion. Participants received two doses of either the BNT162b2 or the mRNA-1273 mRNA SARS-CoV-2 vaccine. Pre-vaccine samples from a couple of convalescent patients were drawn 16 days and one week before the first dose, 142 and 148 days after COVID-19 diagnosis. Each well held more than 1.5 million PBMC cultured in IMDM containing roughly 5% human AB serum, about 10 IU/ml IL-2 and gentamicin, along with roughly 10 ug/ml peptides. SARS-CoV-2 spike-specific CD4+ TCR repertoires were compared before and after mRNA vaccination in COVID-19 convalescent patients and in infection-naive vaccine recipients. Altogether, roughly 10 COVID-19 convalescent patients and a few SARS-CoV-2-naive healthy vaccine recipients made up the full study. Cultures from other donors in the study were sequenced using the Oncomine TCR Beta short-read assay on an Illumina iSeq 100.

The library was obtained by the immunoSEQ multiplex PCR assay. TCR beta CDR3 sequencing was performed on DNA from the cultured, isolated CD4+ T cells. The study's own analysis went as follows. Non-productive TCR sequences were removed and reads were trimmed to the CDR3 region, keeping CDR3s of at least 7 amino acids. Antigen-specific clonotypes were identified using the MANAFEST web app by comparison of expansion in peptide wells against reference cultures. For clones to be considered positive, expansion at FDR<0.05 versus reference and all other wells, an odds ratio above 5, and a frequency above 0.1% in two replicate wells were required. A clonotype was called cross-reactive if it was significantly expanded both in SARS-CoV-2 spike wells and in at least one common cold coronavirus spike condition. CDR3 similarity was assessed by Levenshtein distance using the stringdist R package, and unrooted trees were constructed with ape in R 3.6.1. TCRdb mirrors the immuneACCESS table, restricted to in-frame sequences. Some clones are absent from its copies; in checked studies, under half trace to an unresolved V gene, and the reason for the others is unknown. The DNA was the basis for D and trimming; V, J and clone size are from that table. This sample comprises roughly 68,000 clones, under 85% of them detected only once. The leading ten clones occupy roughly 23% of the sample.

With respect to this clone: Its antigen specificity is not known. The input lacks base qualities; no much larger clone sits a single base away.

Paper-wide results and their limitations: Both infection-induced and vaccine-induced clones contracted markedly at late post-vaccination timepoints, which is consistent with waning T cell responses. In convalescent patients, the post-vaccine spike-reactive repertoire was composed mainly of new vaccine-induced clones that were largely distinct from infection-induced clones. Only a small number of convalescent patients were included, and no early post-infection timepoints were available, which limited the study.

After about 9 days of culture, CD4+ T cells were isolated with the EasySep CD4+ T cell isolation kit. PCR-confirmed SARS-CoV-2 infection had occurred in convalescent patients between March and December 2020, before the Alpha, Beta and Delta variants emerged in the United States. Half of the culture medium was replaced with fresh IL-2-containing medium on days 3 and 7. Unless otherwise noted, each peptide stimulation condition was cultured in triplicate wells. PBMC were separated from whole blood using Ficoll-Paque Plus gradient centrifugation and were then either cryopreserved at -140C or used fresh. Genomic DNA was extracted from cultured CD4+ T cells with the QIAamp micro DNA kit. CDR1 SGHTA and CDR2 FQGNSA were looked up in the germline V gene. Trimming at the junction amounts to 4 bases on V and 0 bases on J, and the germline ends lie 16 bases apart. From cysteine to phenylalanine, the CDR3 is 16 amino acids long. Left in the record is the CDR3 DNA by itself, 48 bases read in frame from the first base.

The clonotype originates from a human donor who had a prior SARS-CoV-2 infection. The rearranged segments are TRBV7-2 and TRBJ2-7; matching of 6 bases hints at TRBD2 as the D gene. Here the sequenced sample was CD4+ T cells from PBMCs cultured without peptide, taken before COVID-19 vaccination. The CDR3 loop reads CASSSKREDLSYEQYF. The nucleotide sequence is given as TGTGCCAGCAGCTCAAAGAGGGAGGACCTCTCCTACGAGCAGTACTTC.